Each of the 4 T cell receptor beta chains below was sequenced from the same sample in a study of blood T cells in healthy people across ages. Through a sample-barcoded 5' primer and a J-beta primer mix, a second PCR was run for roughly 6 to 12 cycles. Each CDR3 protein gets one entry after TCRdb re-called the 5' RACE reads with MiXCR. Of roughly 700,000 distinct CDR3 sequences in the sample, 20% to 25% were seen once. The sample was also reused in another study, on T cells of mothers and their children.

Sequencing was done on a sample of blood. The source of these receptors is a boy between 5 and 17 years old in good health.

The V call is TRBV12-3 or TRBV12-4, the J call TRBJ1-2, with D possibly being TRBD1 (6 bases). This CDR3 has 13 amino acids. The ends were cut back, 3 bases at V and 8 bases at J, with 13 bases in the middle. Here the CDR3 DNA reads TGTGCCAGCAGTTTCCTCAGGGGCGACGGCTACACCTTC. Translating gives CASSFLRGDGYTF.

This clonotype has a handful of counts. The conserved final phenylalanine or tryptophan is absent from the CDR3, which likely points to a read error. This sequence joins TRBV5-1 and TRBJ2-5; no firm D call. This CDR3 contains 15 residues. The V end lost 0 bases, the J end lost 2 bases, and 11 bases lay between the germline ends. CDR1 is SGHRS, CDR2 YFSETQ, per germline. DNA of the CDR3: TGCGCCAGCAGCTTGGACTTTGGCGTTCAAGAGACCCAGTACCTC. Translating gives CASSLDFGVQETQYL.

This clonotype was counted only a few times. This chain connects TRBV2 to TRBJ1-2, with D unresolved. V was pared by 5 bases and J by 2 bases, with 15 bases between. The CDR3 sequence is 15 residues long. CDR1 and CDR2 from the germline V gene are SNHLY and FYNNEI. The CDR3 DNA sequence: TGTGCCAGCAGTTCTAATAAGGGAGGGAACTATGGCTACACCTTC. This translates into CASSSNKGGNYGYTF.

This clonotype was counted at least ten times. This chain uses TRBV3-1 with TRBJ2-3; 10 nucleotides match TRBD1. V dropped 5 bases and J dropped 3; count of bases not matched to a gene: 5. The CDR3 loop spans 15 amino acids. Germline V lookup: CDR1 LGHDT, CDR2 YNNKEL (reference sequence). DNA for the CDR3: TGTGCCAGCAGCTCCGGGACAGGGGTTACAGATACGCAGTATTTT. Translating it yields CASSSGTGVTDTQYF.